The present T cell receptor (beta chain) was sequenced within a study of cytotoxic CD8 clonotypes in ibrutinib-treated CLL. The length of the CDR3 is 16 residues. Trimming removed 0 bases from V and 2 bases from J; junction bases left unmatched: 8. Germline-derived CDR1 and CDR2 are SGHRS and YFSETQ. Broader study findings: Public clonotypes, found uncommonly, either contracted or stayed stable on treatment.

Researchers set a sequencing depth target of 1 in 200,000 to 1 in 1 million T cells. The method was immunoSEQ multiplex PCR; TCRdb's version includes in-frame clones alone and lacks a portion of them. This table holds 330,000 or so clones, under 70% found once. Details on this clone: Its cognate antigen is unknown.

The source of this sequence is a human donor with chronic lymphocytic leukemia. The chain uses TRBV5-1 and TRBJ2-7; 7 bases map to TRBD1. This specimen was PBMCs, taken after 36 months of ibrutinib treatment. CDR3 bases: TGCGCCAGCAGCTTGGACAGGGGTCGGGGAACCTACGAGCAGTACTTC. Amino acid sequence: CASSLDRGRGTYEQYF.